These T cell receptor beta chains were read from a single sample in a study of CD8 T cells in ankylosing spondylitis. TCRdb itself ran the 5' RACE reads through MiXCR, one entry per CDR3 protein. The table includes around 340,000 distinct CDR3 sequences, 20% detected once. Specimen: blood, either unsorted or a sorted T cell fraction (not recorded which). The receptor source for this set is a male donor with ankylosing spondylitis or in good health (not recorded which). Each CDR3 is given with its conserved first and last residue. The order of the fields is D gene, J gene, V gene, clone size, CDR3 DNA, CDR3 protein. The D gene is left open where the match is weak. The size entry is marked missing in some rows and otherwise reads once, few, many or a size class.

. | TRBJ2-3 | TRBV5-4 | many | TGTGCCAGCAGCTCAGGCCGCACAGATACGCAGTATTTT | CASSSGRTDTQYF
TRBD2 | TRBJ2-3 | TRBV20-1 | . | TGCAGTGCTAGAGGACAGGGACTAGCGGGGTCAGATACGCAGTATTTT | CSARGQGLAGSDTQYF
. | TRBJ2-1 | TRBV7-9 | many | TGTGCCAGCAGCCCGCCCAACAATGAGCAGTTCTTC | CASSPPNNEQFF
. | TRBJ2-2 | TRBV12-3/TRBV12-4 | few | TGTGCCAGCACCGACGAGACGGAGGTCTACACCGGGGAGCTGTTTTTT | CASTDETEVYTGELFF
. | TRBJ2-5 | TRBV11-2 | few | TGTGCCAGCAGCTTATGGGGGGAACATCAAGAGACCCAGTACTTC | CASSLWGEHQETQYF
. | TRBJ1-5 | TRBV12-3/TRBV12-4 | few | TGTGCCAGCAGTAACGTCGAACGGCCCCAGCATTTT | CASSNVERPQHF
TRBD2 | TRBJ2-3 | TRBV20-1 | . | TGCAGTGCTAACTCCCAACTTAGCGGGGGGGCCGGGGATACGCAGTATTTT | CSANSQLSGGAGDTQYF
. | TRBJ1-3 | TRBV12-3/TRBV12-4 | many | TGTGCCAGCAGTTCCCAGGAATTAACCATATATTTT | CASSSQELTIYF
. | TRBJ1-1 | TRBV5-4 | few | TGTGCCAGCAGCTCCGTTGGGGACACTGAAGCTTTCTTT | CASSSVGDTEAFF
TRBD1 | TRBJ2-1 | TRBV2 | few | TGTGCCAGCACCCTAGGGGGACAGGGAATTTGGGAGCAGTTCTTC | CASTLGGQGIWEQFF
TRBD2 | TRBJ2-2 | TRBV10-3 | . | TGTGCCATCAAAGCGGGGGAAAACACCGGGGAGCTGTTTTTT | CAIKAGENTGELFF
. | TRBJ2-7 | TRBV4-1 | few | TGCGCCAGCAGCCAAGAGACGGCGTACTACGAGCAGTACTTC | CASSQETAYYEQYF
. | TRBJ2-7 | TRBV5-5 | . | TGTGCCTGCAGCTTGTGGAGTTCCTACGAGCAGTACTTC | CACSLWSSYEQYF
. | TRBJ2-3 | TRBV29-1 | few | TGCAGCGTTGAAGCCGGGGACCCCGGGGCAGATACGCAGTATTTT | CSVEAGDPGADTQYF
TRBD1 | TRBJ2-2 | TRBV12-3/TRBV12-4 | few | TGTGCCAGCAGTCCAGACACCCCGGGACAGGGGACCTCGAACACCGGGGAGCTGTTTTTT | CASSPDTPGQGTSNTGELFF
. | TRBJ2-2 | TRBV29-1 | . | TGCAGCGTTGGTTCGGGGCGCGAGCTGTTTTTT | CSVGSGRELFF
TRBD1 | TRBJ2-7 | TRBV3-1 | few | TGTGCCAGCAGCCGGACAGGCCTTTCCTACGAGCAGTACTTC | CASSRTGLSYEQYF
. | TRBJ2-1 | TRBV7-9 | . | TGTGCCAGCAGCTTACCCGACAGTTGGGGTGAGCAGTTCTTC | CASSLPDSWGEQFF
TRBD2 | TRBJ2-7 | TRBV13 | . | TGTGCCAGCAGCGTAGGGACTAGCGGGGGATTCTACGAGCAGTACTTC | CASSVGTSGGFYEQYF
. | TRBJ2-7 | TRBV5-4 | . | TGTGCCAGCAGCTTGCAGGGTGGGATCTACGAGCAGTACTTC | CASSLQGGIYEQYF
. | TRBJ1-2 | TRBV10-3 | . | TGTGCCAGCGCCGGGACTCCAGGAGGCTACACCTTC | CASAGTPGGYTF
. | TRBJ1-5 | TRBV7-3 | few | TGTGCCAATGATGTGAGCAATCAGCCCCAGCATTTT | CANDVSNQPQHF